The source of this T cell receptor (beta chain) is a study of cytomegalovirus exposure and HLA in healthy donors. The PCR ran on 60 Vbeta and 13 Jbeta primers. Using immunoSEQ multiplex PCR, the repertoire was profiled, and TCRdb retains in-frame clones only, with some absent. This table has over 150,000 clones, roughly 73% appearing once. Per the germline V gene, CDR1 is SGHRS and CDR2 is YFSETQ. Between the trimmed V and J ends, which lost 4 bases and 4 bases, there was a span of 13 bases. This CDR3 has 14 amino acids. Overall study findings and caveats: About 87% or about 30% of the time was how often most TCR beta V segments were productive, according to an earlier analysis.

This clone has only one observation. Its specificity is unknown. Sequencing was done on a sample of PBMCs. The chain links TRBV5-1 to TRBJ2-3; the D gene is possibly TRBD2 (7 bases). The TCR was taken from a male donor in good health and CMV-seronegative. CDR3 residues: CASSLQGGPDTQYF. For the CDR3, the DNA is TGCGCCAGCAGCCTACAGGGAGGGCCAGATACGCAGTATTTT.